These 20 T cell receptor beta chains share one sample of origin, sequenced in a study of T-cell reconstitution after alpha-beta-depleted transplantation in children. Library preparation (for TCRbeta) was performed with unique molecular identifiers. TCRdb analysed the PCR reads with MiXCR anew, one entry per CDR3 protein. The sample holds some 550,000 distinct CDR3 sequences, 20% to 25% seen once. Source: PBMCs, mostly from graft donor cells, taken 360 days after TCRalphabeta/CD19-depleted stem cell transplant. These TCRs come from a boy under two years old who had a stem cell transplant for acute myeloid leukemia, so the T cells may come from the graft donor.

In this sample, this clonotype turned up a few times. This chain uses TRBV7-9 with TRBJ2-2; D is perhaps TRBD2 (5 bases). Trimming shortened V by 4 bases and J by 7 bases, and 16 bases separated the two germline ends. Germline CDR1 and CDR2: SEHNR and FQNEAQ (reference sequence). The CDR3 runs to 15 residues. CDR3 nucleotides: TGTGCCAGCAGCTCGCTACTAGACCATAACGGGGAGCTGTTTTTT. It encodes CASSSLLDHNGELFF.

The chain recombines TRBV6-1 with TRBJ2-2; the D gene is possibly TRBD2 (5 bases). V lost 6 bases and J lost 5, with 22 bases in between. The germline gives CDR1 MNHNS, CDR2 SASEGT. CDR3 length: 17 residues. The CDR3 DNA follows: TGTGCCAGCAGCGATCGTCCCACCGGGGTCGTGACCGGGGAGCTGTTTTTT. Its protein product is CASSDRPTGVVTGELFF.

This clonotype was found many times. CDR3 sequence reads: CASSEVRGFSGANVLTF. The CDR3 DNA reads as TGTGCCAGCAGTGAGGTGAGAGGGTTTTCTGGGGCCAACGTCCTGACTTTC. The chain has TRBV25-1 and TRBJ2-6, with D possibly matching TRBD2 (5 bases). The CDR3 runs to 17 residues. The V and J ends lost 3 bases and 1 base respectively, with 13 bases between them. CDR1 MGHDK and CDR2 SYGVNS come from the germline V gene.

The chain employs TRBV4-1 and TRBJ2-5; 8 positions agree with TRBD1. Trimming removed 1 base from V and 7 bases from J; junction bases left unmatched: 14. Per germline, CDR1 MGHRA and CDR2 YSYEKL. This CDR3 is built from 17 residues. Here the CDR3 reads CASSQGFLTTGAGTQYF. Written as DNA, the CDR3 is TGCGCCAGCAGCCAAGGGTTCCTCACGACAGGGGCAGGGACCCAGTACTTC.

The rearrangement uses TRBV15 and TRBJ1-6; D is uncertain. The germline CDR1 and CDR2 sequences are LNHNV and YYDKDF (reference sequence). The CDR3 sequence is 15 residues long. The V and J ends lost 1 base and 0 bases respectively, with 4 bases between them. The CDR3 loop is CATSRGDSYNSPLHF. The CDR3 region has the DNA TGTGCCACCAGCAGAGGAGACTCCTATAATTCACCCCTCCACTTT.

This clonotype was recorded at least ten times. The chain combines TRBV29-1 with TRBJ2-1; maybe TRBD1 (7 bases). The ends were cut back, 3 bases at V and 7 bases at J, with 19 bases in the middle. The germline gives CDR1 SQVTM, CDR2 ANQGSEA. The CDR3 runs 15 residues. The CDR3 loop reads CSVDRGDREVNEQFF. The CDR3 DNA follows: TGCAGCGTTGATAGGGGCGACAGGGAGGTTAATGAGCAGTTCTTC.

This clonotype was seen many times. J is TRBJ1-2 and V is TRBV12-3 or TRBV12-4; TRBD1 matches at 7 bases. V gave up 4 bases and J gave up 4 bases; unmatched junction bases: 12. The CDR3 has 16 residues. The CDR3 spells CASSSLTGTQIYGYTF. The DNA of the CDR3 is TGTGCCAGCAGTTCCCTGACAGGGACCCAGATCTATGGCTACACCTTC.

This clonotype was seen ten or more times. The chain has TRBV5-1 and TRBJ2-5; possibly TRBD1 or TRBD2 for D (5 bases each). Between the trimmed V and J ends, which lost 0 bases and 2 bases, there was a span of 20 bases. Looked up from germline, CDR1 is SGHRS and CDR2 is YFSETQ. The CDR3 is 18 residues long. CDR3 DNA: TGCGCCAGCAGCTTGGGAATCCGGGGCCCTCCCTCACAAGAGACCCAGTACTTC. It is translated as CASSLGIRGPPSQETQYF. Full variable domain (rest looked up from reference TRBV5-1 and TRBJ2-5): KAGVTQTPRYLIKTRGQQVTLSCSPISGHRSVSWYQQTPGQGLQFLFEYFSETQRNKGNFPGRFSGRQFSNSRSEMNVSTLELGDSALYLCASSLGIRGPPSQETQYFGPGTRLLVL.

This sequence joins TRBV12-3 or TRBV12-4 and TRBJ1-2; D is possibly TRBD1 (5 bases). V lost 0 bases to trimming and J lost 2 bases, with 10 bases between them. The CDR3 contains 15 residues. The CDR3 region is CASSLARGVNYGYTF. CDR3 sequence (DNA): TGTGCCAGCAGTTTAGCGCGAGGGGTAAACTATGGCTACACCTTC.

This clonotype was counted only a few times. The rearrangement joins TRBV6-5 to TRBJ2-5; possibly TRBD1 or TRBD2 for D (7 bases each). Germline CDR1 is MNHEY and CDR2 is SVGAGI. The CDR3 consists of 16 residues. The V end lost 0 bases, the J end lost 1 base, and 12 bases lay between the germline ends. DNA for the CDR3: TGTGCCAGCAGTTACTCGCAGGGGGGGGGCCAAGAGACCCAGTACTTC. It is translated as CASSYSQGGGQETQYF.

There are a few counts of this clonotype. The chain links TRBV20-1 to TRBJ2-3; D gene ambiguous. Germline CDR1 is DFQATT and CDR2 is SNEGSKA (reference sequence). The CDR3 is 10 amino acids. The ends were cut back, 6 bases at V and 6 bases at J, with 7 bases in the middle. The CDR3 loop is CSAAEDTQYF. DNA for the CDR3: TGCAGTGCGGCAGAGGATACGCAGTATTTT.

The chain carries TRBV5-1 and TRBJ1-1, with D unclear. Germline lookup yields CDR1 SGHRS and CDR2 YFSETQ. V lost 5 bases and J lost 0, with 8 bases in between. The CDR3 loop spans 13 amino acids. The CDR3 DNA sequence: TGCGCCAGCAGTTCCGATGTGAACACTGAAGCTTTCTTT. This codes for CASSSDVNTEAFF.

The CDR3 region is CASSQRLAGATDTQYF. DNA for the CDR3: TGTGCCAGCAGCCAGAGACTAGCGGGGGCCACAGATACGCAGTATTTT. The V call is TRBV14, the J call TRBJ2-3, with TRBD2 matching over 12 bases. V gave up 3 bases and J gave up 2 bases; unmatched junction bases: 3. The germline CDR1 and CDR2 sequences are SGHDN and FVKESK. CDR3 size: 16 residues.

This clonotype appeared many times. The chain couples TRBV25-1 to TRBJ1-6; perhaps TRBD1 as D (6 bases). The CDR3 consists of 14 residues. Trimming stripped 6 bases from V and 6 bases from J, with 12 bases between. Germline V CDR1 and CDR2: MGHDK, SYGVNS. CDR3 in DNA: TGTGCCAGCAGCCCCTGGGGGGCTAATTCACCCCTCCACTTT. This codes for CASSPWGANSPLHF.

This clonotype was detected only a few times. CDR3 bases: TGTGCCAGCAGCCTAGAGGGACTAGCGGTACATGAGCAGTTCTTC. Translation: CASSLEGLAVHEQFF. This sequence joins TRBV5-4 and TRBJ2-1; 11 nucleotides align to TRBD2. There are 15 residues in the CDR3. Germline lookup yields CDR1 SGHNT and CDR2 YYREEE (reference sequence). The trim removed 4 bases at V and 8 bases at J, leaving 8 bases unmatched.

There are a few counts of this clonotype. V usage is TRBV20-1 and J usage is TRBJ2-5; possible D gene TRBD1, 5 bases. The CDR3 is made up of 14 amino acids. Germline V gives CDR1 DFQATT, CDR2 SNEGSKA (reference sequence). V was pared by 4 bases and J by 4 bases, with 16 bases between. The CDR3 DNA reads as TGCAGTGCTAAGGGTCGACAGATATTAGAGACCCAGTACTTC. Its protein is CSAKGRQILETQYF.

The genes are TRBV7-2 and TRBJ1-6, with D unclear. Germline V gene data show CDR1 as SGHTA and CDR2 as FQGNSA. The CDR3 loop spans 14 amino acids. The V end lost 2 bases, the J end lost 7 bases, and 9 bases lay between the germline ends. This chain's CDR3 is CASSLSGPNSPLHF. In DNA, the CDR3 is TGTGCCAGCAGCTTATCTGGGCCCAATTCACCCCTCCACTTT.

This clonotype was recorded many times. The chain joins TRBV29-1 to TRBJ2-2, with TRBD2 as a possible D gene (6 bases). The ends were cut back, 4 bases at V and 5 bases at J, with 8 bases in the middle. Germline V lookup: CDR1 SQVTM, CDR2 ANQGSEA. This CDR3 region has 12 residues. The CDR3 DNA reads TGCAGCGTTGGGGGGGTTACCGGGGAGCTGTTTTTT. Translating gives CSVGGVTGELFF.

The chain links TRBV6-1 to TRBJ2-1; 11 positions agree with TRBD2. Per germline, CDR1 MNHNS and CDR2 SASEGT. Losses at the gene ends were 8 bases for V and 4 bases for J; bases not matched to a gene: 4. The CDR3 consists of 14 residues. The CDR3 coding sequence is TGTGCCAGCCGGGGACTAGCGGATTACAATGAGCAGTTCTTC. Protein product: CASRGLADYNEQFF.

J is TRBJ2-7 and V is TRBV6-5, with 7 bases identical to TRBD1. The CDR3 contains 11 residues. Germline V gives CDR1 MNHEY, CDR2 SVGAGI. V shed 9 bases, J shed 4 bases, and the junction held 3 bases outside the gene matches. The CDR3 nucleotides are TGTGCCAGTGGGACAGCATACGAGCAGTACGTC. Translation: CASGTAYEQYV.